This T cell receptor (beta chain) was recorded in a study of blood T cell repertoires in COVID-19. Study-level background: Researchers got acute and convalescent COVID-19 samples from the United States, Italy and Spain.

The CDR3 totals 15 residues. V lost 5 bases to trimming and J lost 4 bases, with 15 bases between them. CDR1 and CDR2 (germline): MNHEY, SMNVEV (reference sequence). Seattle patients were enrolled while actively infected and followed longitudinally. The assay was immunoSEQ multiplex PCR, and TCRdb's table has in-frame clones only and misses some. The profile shows around 310,000 clones, roughly 90% of them singletons. Material for sequencing was peripheral blood. The chain uses TRBV27 and TRBJ1-5; D gene unclear. This clonotype was obtained from a woman aged 40 to 50 with COVID-19, enrolled during active disease. The CDR3 reads CASSPGLGGNQPQHF. In DNA, the CDR3 is TGTGCCAGCAGTCCAGGACTTGGTGGTAATCAGCCCCAGCATTTT.